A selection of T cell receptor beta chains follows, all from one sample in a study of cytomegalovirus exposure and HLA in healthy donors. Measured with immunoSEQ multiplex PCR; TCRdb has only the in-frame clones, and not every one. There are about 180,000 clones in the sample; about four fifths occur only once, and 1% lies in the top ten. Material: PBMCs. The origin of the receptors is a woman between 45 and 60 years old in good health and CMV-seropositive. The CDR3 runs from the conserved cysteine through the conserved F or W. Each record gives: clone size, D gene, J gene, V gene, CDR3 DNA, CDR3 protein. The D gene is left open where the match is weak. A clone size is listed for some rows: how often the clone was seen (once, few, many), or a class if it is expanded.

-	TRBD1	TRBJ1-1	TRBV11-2	TGTGCCAGCAGCTCACAGGGACAGCTGAACACTGAAGCTTTCTTT	CASSSQGQLNTEAFF
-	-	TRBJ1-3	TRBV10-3	TGTGCCATCAGTCTAACCTCTGGAAACACCATATATTTT	CAISLTSGNTIYF
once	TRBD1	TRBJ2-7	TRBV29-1	TGCAGCGTTGACGGCAGACAGGGGTCGGCCTACGAGCAGTACTTC	CSVDGRQGSAYEQYF
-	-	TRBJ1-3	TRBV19	TGTGCCAGTAGTATCCGGCTAGCTTCCTCTGGAAACACCATATATTTT	CASSIRLASSGNTIYF
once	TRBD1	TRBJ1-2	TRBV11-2	TGTGCCAGCAGCTTACCCCGGGACAGGGGGTTGTACGGCTACACCTTC	CASSLPRDRGLYGYTF
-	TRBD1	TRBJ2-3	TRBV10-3	TGTGCCATCAGTGAAGGACAGGGGCGAGCAGATACGCAGTATTTT	CAISEGQGRADTQYF
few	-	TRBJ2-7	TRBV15	TGTGCCACCAGCAGAGTGGTTGCGAGCTCCTACGAGCAGTACTTC	CATSRVVASSYEQYF
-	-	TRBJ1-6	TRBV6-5	TGTGCCAGCAGTTACCTCCCCTCAGGGTATTCACCCCTCCACTTT	CASSYLPSGYSPLHF
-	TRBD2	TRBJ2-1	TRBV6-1	TGTGCCAGCAGCCCCCGGACTAGGGTGGTCAATGAGCAGTTCTTC	CASSPRTRVVNEQFF
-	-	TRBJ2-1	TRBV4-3	TGCGCCAGCAGCCCATGGCAGACAGGTGAGCAGTTCTTC	CASSPWQTGEQFF
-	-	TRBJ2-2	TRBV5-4	TGTGCCAGCAGCTTAATGCCCGGGGAGCTGTTTTTT	CASSLMPGELFF